The clone carrying this T cell receptor beta chain was seen a few times. Its antigen is not known. The data derive from a study of T cell repertoires in cytomegalovirus infection. On the study more broadly: Recently described HLA-C-restricted plus well-studied HLA-B-restricted CMV epitopes were used. Based on public TCR beta signatures, there were indications of CMV infection and of a matching HLA type.

The germline V and J ends were trimmed by 4 bases and 7 bases, with 19 bases remaining between them. Germline V gene sequence: CDR1 LGHNA, CDR2 YNFKEQ. The CDR3 has 15 residues. Study-level findings and limits: There were HLA-C-restricted CMV-specific TCR beta clonotypes dominating the ex vivo response.

TCRdb reanalysed the reads using MiXCR and keeps one entry per CDR3 protein. Of about a million distinct CDR3 sequences listed, under 40% are singletons. Source: cultured CD8+ T cells from PBMCs, taken from culture after CMV antigen stimulation. V usage is TRBV4-2 and J usage is TRBJ1-1; D unresolved. This TCR derives from a human donor in good health (CMV status not recorded). Some clones in this sample may be carry-over from other donors' samples. The CDR3 DNA follows: TGTGCCAGCAGCCTCGCAGGTGTGGCAGCAGATGAAGCTTTCTTT. Translation: CASSLAGVAADEAFF.